The 18 T cell receptor beta chains listed next were all sequenced from one sample in a study of vaccination effects on CD4 cells after COVID-19. Antigen-specific CD4+ T cells were expanded with viral peptide pools in the ViraFEST assay before sequencing. Around day 10 of culture, CD4+ T cells were separated out. Each participant was given two doses of one vaccine (BNT162b2 or mRNA-1273). The protocol was immunoSEQ multiplex PCR, while the TCRdb copy is restricted to in-frame clones and leaves out a portion. The table lists 80,000 to 95,000 clones, about three quarters of them singletons, with about 1% in the top ten. These receptors lack a known antigen. The sample in question was CD4+ T cells from PBMCs cultured with HCoV-OC43 spike peptides, obtained after COVID-19 vaccination. Subset noted: HCoV-OC43 spike overlapping peptide pool stimulation. The receptors stem from a human donor who received a COVID-19 vaccine.

The genes are TRBV7-9 and TRBJ1-6; TRBD1 agrees at 8 bases. Germline loops: CDR1 SEHNR, CDR2 FQNEAQ (reference sequence). V gave up 4 bases and J gave up 10 bases; unmatched junction bases: 9. The CDR3 covers 15 residues. The CDR3 spells CASSYWTGFESPLHF. The DNA of the CDR3 is TGTGCCAGCAGCTACTGGACAGGGTTCGAGTCACCCCTCCACTTT. Full variable domain (rest looked up from reference TRBV7-9 and TRBJ1-6): DTGVSQNPRHKITKRGQNVTFRCDPISEHNRLYWYRQTLGQGPEFLTYFQNEAQLEKSRLLSDRFSAERPKGSFSTLEIQRTEQGDSAMYLCASSYWTGFESPLHFGNGTRLTVT.

V is TRBV2 and J is TRBJ2-5; 7 nucleotides align to TRBD1. V was clipped by 7 bases and J by 5 bases; unmatched bases: 1. Germline CDR1 SNHLY, CDR2 FYNNEI. The CDR3 has 11 residues. CDR3 region: CASKGGETQYF. In DNA, the CDR3 is TGTGCCAGCAAAGGGGGCGAGACCCAGTACTTC.

The chain recombines TRBV5-1 with TRBJ2-7; 8 bases align to TRBD2. The CDR3 sequence is 15 residues long. Trimming removed 4 bases from V and 0 bases from J; junction bases left unmatched: 6. Looked up from germline, CDR1 is SGHRS and CDR2 is YFSETQ. The CDR3 bases are TGCGCCAGCAGCCCCGGGGGGACTAGCTCCTACGAGCAGTACGTC. It encodes CASSPGGTSSYEQYV.

The sample holds a few counts of this clone. The J gene is TRBJ2-7, the V gene TRBV6-1; TRBD2 is a possible D gene (5 bases). Germline-derived CDR1 and CDR2 are MNHNS and SASEGT. Trimming stripped 9 bases from V and 3 bases from J, with 15 bases between. This CDR3 has 13 residues. CDR3 loop: CASSRDINYEQYV. CDR3 DNA sequence: TGTGCCAGTTCCCGGGATATAAACTACGAGCAGTACGTC.

This chain uses TRBV2 with TRBJ2-7, with D possibly being TRBD1 (6 bases). V was shortened by 8 bases and J by 4 bases, with 21 bases between the two germline ends. Germline V CDR1 and CDR2: SNHLY, FYNNEI. The length of the CDR3 is 15 residues. In DNA form, the CDR3 reads TGTGCCAGCGGTGGACAGTCAGGGGTTCTATACGAGCAGTACGTC. This sequence encodes CASGGQSGVLYEQYV.

The gene calls are TRBV19 and TRBJ2-2; the match to TRBD2 covers 7 bases. V lost 10 bases, J lost 4 bases, and 3 bases stayed unmatched. This CDR3 region has 12 residues. Per the germline V gene, CDR1 is LNHDA and CDR2 is SQIVND (reference sequence). As DNA, the CDR3 is TGTGCCATCGCTAGCGGCACCGGGGAGCTGTTTTTT. Its translation is CAIASGTGELFF.

This clone came up a few times. The gene calls are TRBV28 and TRBJ1-3; 8 bases are a match to TRBD1. Germline V CDR1 and CDR2: MDHEN, SYDVKM. The CDR3 spans 15 residues. After removal of 6 bases from V and 4 bases from J, the junction contained 8 bases not matched to a gene. The CDR3 nucleotides are TGTGCCAGCAGCCCCGACAGGGGAGAAGGAAACACCATATATTTT. It yields the protein CASSPDRGEGNTIYF.

The rearrangement links TRBV5-4 to TRBJ1-1; TRBD1 matches 9 bases. This CDR3 spans 15 amino acids. Germline loops: CDR1 SGHNT, CDR2 YYREEE (reference sequence). The V segment lost 3 bases and the J segment 8 bases; nucleotides outside the gene matches: 11. CDR3 in DNA: TGTGCCAGCAGCTCGACGTCCCGGGACAGGGAGGAAGCTTTCTTT. Amino acids: CASSSTSRDREEAFF.

The chain combines TRBV28 with TRBJ2-5; D is perhaps TRBD2 (5 bases). This CDR3 is 14 amino acids long. Germline V lookup: CDR1 MDHEN, CDR2 SYDVKM. V was pared by 5 bases and J by 4 bases, with 14 bases between. The DNA of the CDR3 is TGTGCCAGCAGTGCCCCGGGAAGCGTAGAGACCCAGTACTTC. As protein: CASSAPGSVETQYF.

The chain employs TRBV7-3 and TRBJ1-5; tentatively, D is TRBD1 (5 bases). V was pared by 2 bases and J by 6 bases, with 8 bases between. The CDR3 covers 13 residues. Per the germline V gene, CDR1 is SGHTA and CDR2 is FQGTGA. The CDR3 DNA reads as TGTGCCAGCAGCTTAGGCAGGGCTCAGCCCCAGCATTTT. Encoded protein: CASSLGRAQPQHF.

The genes are TRBV6-5 and TRBJ1-5; no reliable D call. Germline V gene sequence: CDR1 MNHEY, CDR2 SVGAGI. Trimming took off 2 bases at V and 0 bases at J, with 8 bases between the two ends. The CDR3 runs to 15 residues. CDR3 sequence: CASSYGINSNQPQHF. CDR3 nucleotides: TGTGCCAGCAGTTACGGGATAAATAGCAATCAGCCCCAGCATTTT.

J is TRBJ1-2 and V is TRBV4-1, with D possibly TRBD1 on 5 matching bases. Germline V gives CDR1 MGHRA, CDR2 YSYEKL. The CDR3 spans 14 residues. V was shortened by 4 bases and J by 8 bases, with 17 bases between the two germline ends. In DNA, the CDR3 is TGCGCCAGCAGCCCCCCGGACCGGGGCCGGGGCTACACCTTC. This sequence encodes CASSPPDRGRGYTF.

The rearrangement joins TRBV4-2 to TRBJ1-2, with D possibly being TRBD1 (5 bases). Germline V gives CDR1 LGHNA, CDR2 YNFKEQ. The V and J ends lost 0 bases and 2 bases respectively, with 10 bases between them. There are 15 residues in the CDR3. CDR3 sequence: CASSQDLGGNYGYTF. The DNA of the CDR3 is TGTGCCAGCAGCCAAGACCTGGGGGGGAACTATGGCTACACCTTC.

V gene TRBV24-1 combines with J gene TRBJ2-5, with 7 bases lining up with TRBD1. Germline values: CDR1 KGHDR, CDR2 SFDVKD. CDR3 length equals 15 residues. With V trimmed by 5 bases and J by 0 bases, 5 bases remained unmatched. CDR3 bases: TGTGCCACCAGTGGCGCAACAGGGGACCAAGAGACCCAGTACTTC. It encodes CATSGATGDQETQYF.

The rearrangement links TRBV28 to TRBJ1-5; no definite D call. The length of the CDR3 is 14 residues. Trimming shortened V by 6 bases and J by 7 bases, and 16 bases separated the two germline ends. From germline, CDR1 is MDHEN and CDR2 SYDVKM. This CDR3 is CASRYPASGQPQHF. CDR3 sequence (DNA): TGTGCCAGCAGATATCCAGCGTCGGGACAGCCCCAGCATTTT. The whole variable domain, remainder taken from reference TRBV28 and TRBJ1-5, is DVKVTQSSRYLVKRTGEKVFLECVQDMDHENMFWYRQDPGLGLRLIYFSYDVKMKEKGDIPEGYSVSREKKERFSLILESASTNQTSMYLCASRYPASGQPQHFGDGTRLSIL.

This clone was seen only a few times. The chain joins TRBV5-1 to TRBJ2-3, with 8 bases lining up with TRBD1. V was clipped by 3 bases and J by 4 bases; unmatched bases: 7. This CDR3 is built from 15 residues. From germline, CDR1 is SGHRS and CDR2 YFSETQ. The chain's CDR3 is CASSSGQGLADTQYF. CDR3 nucleotides: TGCGCCAGCAGCTCTGGACAGGGTTTGGCAGATACGCAGTATTTT. The full variable domain, with the rest looked up from reference TRBV5-1 and TRBJ2-3, is KAGVTQTPRYLIKTRGQQVTLSCSPISGHRSVSWYQQTPGQGLQFLFEYFSETQRNKGNFPGRFSGRQFSNSRSEMNVSTLELGDSALYLCASSSGQGLADTQYFGPGTRLTVL.

This clone has more than one count but fewer than ten. The chain has TRBV19 and TRBJ1-4; D not certain. The CDR3 loop spans 16 amino acids. Germline V gene data show CDR1 as LNHDA and CDR2 as SQIVND (reference sequence). V was clipped by 5 bases and J by 8 bases, with 21 bases between them. The CDR3 DNA is TGTGCCAGTAGTCCGGGGATAACCTGGGAGGGAGAAAAACTGTTTTTT. This codes for CASSPGITWEGEKLFF. The complete variable domain, with remaining parts taken from reference TRBV19 and TRBJ1-4, reads DGGITQSPKYLFRKEGQNVTLSCEQNLNHDAMYWYRQDPGQGLRLIYYSQIVNDFQKGDIAEGYSVSREKKESFPLTVTSAQKNPTAFYLCASSPGITWEGEKLFFGSGTQLSVL.

This sequence joins TRBV3-1 (or the pseudogene TRBV3-2) and TRBJ1-5, with D perhaps TRBD1 (5 bases). Germline V gene sequence: CDR1 LGHDT, CDR2 YNNKEL (reference sequence). V was shortened by 4 bases and J by 3 bases, with 10 bases between the two germline ends. The CDR3 spans 14 residues. In nucleotides, the CDR3 is TGTGCCAGCAGCCGCGGGACTTCCAATCAGCCCCAGCATTTT. Protein sequence: CASSRGTSNQPQHF.